The sequence of this T cell receptor beta chain was determined in a study of T cell responses to AZD1222 COVID-19 vaccine. The data were produced by immunoSEQ multiplex PCR, yet TCRdb's version contains in-frame clones alone and is incomplete. The sample has some 160,000 clones, around 88% seen once; the top ten hold about 1%. As for this clone: The same CDR3 arises from other DNA sequences in this sample as well.

This CDR3 has 13 amino acids. V gave up 0 bases and J gave up 6 bases, with 7 bases separating them. The germline V gene has CDR1 MNHEY and CDR2 SVGEGT. The rearrangement joins TRBV6-2 or TRBV6-3 to TRBJ2-3; D gene uncertain. Sample: peripheral blood, taken 28 days after the second AZD1222 dose. The origin of this receptor is an adult who received the AZD1222 COVID-19 vaccine. The CDR3 protein is CASSYSGIDTQYF. The CDR3 coding sequence is TGTGCCAGCAGTTACTCAGGGATCGATACGCAGTATTTT.